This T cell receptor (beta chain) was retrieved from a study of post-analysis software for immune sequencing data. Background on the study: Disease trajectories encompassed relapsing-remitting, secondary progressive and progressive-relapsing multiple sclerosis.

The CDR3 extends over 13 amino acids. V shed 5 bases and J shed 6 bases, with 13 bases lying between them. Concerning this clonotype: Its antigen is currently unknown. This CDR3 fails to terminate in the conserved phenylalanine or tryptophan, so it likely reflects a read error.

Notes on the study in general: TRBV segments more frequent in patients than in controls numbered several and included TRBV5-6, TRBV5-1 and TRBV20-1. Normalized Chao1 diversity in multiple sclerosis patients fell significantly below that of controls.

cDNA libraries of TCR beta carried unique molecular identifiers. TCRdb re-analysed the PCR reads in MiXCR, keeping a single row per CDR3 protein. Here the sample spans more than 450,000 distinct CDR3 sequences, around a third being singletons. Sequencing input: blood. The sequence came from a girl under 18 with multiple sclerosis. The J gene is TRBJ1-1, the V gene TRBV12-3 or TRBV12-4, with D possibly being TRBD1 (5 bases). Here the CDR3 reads CASSPFATAEAFC. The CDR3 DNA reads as TGTGCCAGCAGTCCTTTCGCGACAGCTGAAGCTTTCTGT.